Listed below are T cell receptor beta chains from one sample, sequenced in a study of identical twins. MiXCR, applied by TCRdb to the 5' RACE reads, yields one record per CDR3 protein. The sample lists some 500,000 distinct CDR3 sequences, roughly an eighth occurring once. A further study also used this sample, focusing on yellow fever vaccine responses in identical twins.

The sequenced sample consisted of CD4+ T cells sorted from blood. The receptors were sampled from a woman aged 18-29 years in good health. The CDR3 runs from the conserved cysteine through the conserved F or W. Each record gives: J gene, V gene, clone size, D gene, CDR3 protein, CDR3 DNA. A D gene is named only where the DNA matches it firmly. For some rows the clone size is stated as once, few or many, or as a class when expanded; others skip it.

TRBJ2-7 | TRBV29-1 | few | - | CSVVTGGLWFEQYF | TGCAGCGTTGTCACCGGGGGTTTATGGTTCGAGCAGTACTTC
TRBJ1-1 | TRBV3-1 | - | - | CASSQVVMGNTEAFF | TGTGCCAGCAGCCAAGTGGTCATGGGGAACACTGAAGCTTTCTTT
TRBJ1-6 | TRBV12-3/TRBV12-4 | few | - | CASSPFETGNSPLHF | TGTGCCAGCAGTCCCTTTGAGACGGGTAATTCACCCCTCCACTTT
TRBJ2-7 | TRBV28 | few | - | CASSPGRGKPYEQYF | TGTGCCAGCAGCCCGGGTAGGGGTAAGCCCTACGAGCAGTACTTC
TRBJ2-1 | TRBV6-1 | - | TRBD2 | CASSSGLAGGPSYNEQFF | TGTGCCAGCAGCTCCGGACTAGCGGGGGGGCCCTCCTACAATGAGCAGTTCTTC
TRBJ2-3 | TRBV5-1 | few | - | CASSTDFLSSTDTQYF | TGCGCCAGCAGCACGGACTTTCTTTCTAGCACAGATACGCAGTATTTT
TRBJ1-4 | TRBV6-1 | - | - | CASSGSFGINEKLFF | TGTGCCAGCAGTGGTTCCTTCGGTATTAATGAAAAACTGTTTTTT
TRBJ2-1 | TRBV4-3 | few | TRBD2 | CASSRGTGGSLGEQFF | TGCGCCAGCAGCCGGGGGACTGGCGGGAGTTTAGGTGAGCAGTTCTTC
TRBJ2-1 | TRBV24-1 | - | TRBD2 | CATSDPSGGNIFNEQFF | TGTGCCACCAGTGATCCCTCGGGAGGGAACATTTTCAATGAGCAGTTCTTC
TRBJ2-1 | TRBV7-9 | few | - | CASSEFAGAFSSYNEQFF | TGTGCCAGCAGCGAGTTCGCCGGGGCCTTTAGCTCCTACAATGAGCAGTTCTTC
TRBJ2-7 | TRBV9 | - | - | CASSRGGIDVYEQYF | TGTGCCAGCAGTAGGGGGGGAATAGACGTATACGAGCAGTACTTC
TRBJ1-2 | TRBV4-3 | few | - | CASSTFNRAGYTF | TGCGCCAGCAGCACCTTCAATAGGGCTGGCTACACCTTC
TRBJ2-2 | TRBV28 | few | TRBD1 | CASSYQGAQNTGELFF | TGTGCCAGCAGTTACCAGGGGGCCCAGAACACCGGGGAGCTGTTTTTT
TRBJ2-7 | TRBV27 | many | - | CASRSKEFLSYEQYF | TGTGCCAGCCGATCGAAGGAGTTCCTCTCCTACGAGCAGTACTTC
TRBJ2-2 | TRBV7-2 | - | TRBD1 | CASSLVGTGSNTGELFF | TGTGCCAGCAGCTTAGTCGGGACAGGGTCGAACACCGGGGAGCTGTTTTTT
TRBJ2-3 | TRBV6-1 | many | TRBD1 | CASRSQGGRSTDTQYF | TGTGCCAGCAGATCACAGGGGGGCCGTAGCACAGATACGCAGTATTTT
TRBJ2-5 | TRBV28 | - | - | CASSYPLDSQETQYF | TGTGCCAGCAGTTACCCGTTGGACAGCCAAGAGACCCAGTACTTC
TRBJ1-1 | TRBV19 | few | - | CASSSGPEAFF | TGTGCCAGTAGTTCGGGACCCGAAGCTTTCTTT
TRBJ1-2 | TRBV12-3/TRBV12-4 | once | - | CASSAGRPLYGYTF | TGTGCCAGCAGCGCGGGACGGCCCTTATATGGCTACACCTTC
TRBJ2-1 | TRBV11-2 | few | - | CASSLLTPYNEQFF | TGTGCCAGCAGCCTTCTAACCCCCTACAATGAGCAGTTCTTC
TRBJ2-3 | TRBV20-1 | few | - | CSARDPGRTDTQYF | TGCAGTGCTAGAGATCCCGGTCGCACAGATACGCAGTATTTT
TRBJ1-1 | TRBV5-6 | - | - | CASSLGGRANTEAFF | TGTGCCAGCAGCTTAGGTGGACGGGCGAACACTGAAGCTTTCTTT
TRBJ2-7 | TRBV5-1 | - | TRBD1 | CASSGGQAYEQYF | TGCGCCAGCAGCGGGGGACAGGCCTACGAGCAGTACTTC
TRBJ1-5 | TRBV2 | many | - | CASSEARSQPQHF | TGTGCCAGCAGTGAAGCGCGTTCACAGCCCCAGCATTTT
TRBJ2-5 | TRBV14 | few | - | CASSQGFDFSGF | TGTGCCAGCAGCCAAGGTTTCGACTTTTCAGGCTTC
TRBJ2-1 | TRBV7-2 | many | - | CASSLAGSGTYNEQFF | TGTGCCAGCAGCTTAGCGGGTTCGGGGACCTACAATGAGCAGTTCTTC
TRBJ2-5 | TRBV6-1 | few | - | CASSEPTRQETQYF | TGTGCCAGCAGTGAACCGACTAGACAAGAGACCCAGTACTTC
TRBJ2-2 | TRBV5-1 | few | TRBD1 | CASSLAGTGVNTGELFF | TGCGCCAGCAGCTTGGCGGGGACAGGGGTGAACACCGGGGAGCTGTTTTTT
TRBJ1-3 | TRBV6-1 | many | - | CASSVAGPSSGNTIYF | TGTGCCAGCAGTGTTGCGGGCCCGAGCTCTGGAAACACCATATATTTT
TRBJ2-7 | TRBV5-1 | - | TRBD2 | CASRPGLGRYEQYF | TGCGCCAGCAGACCGGGACTAGGACGCTACGAGCAGTACTTC
TRBJ2-5 | TRBV29-1 | - | - | CSVVAGAETQYF | TGCAGCGTTGTCGCAGGGGCGGAGACCCAGTACTTC
TRBJ2-7 | TRBV4-3 | few | - | CASSQDRASEQYF | TGCGCCAGCAGCCAAGATCGGGCGAGCGAGCAGTACTTC
TRBJ2-7 | TRBV20-1 | few | - | CSAISGTFPYEQYF | TGCAGTGCTATCTCCGGGACGTTCCCCTACGAGCAGTACTTC
TRBJ2-2 | TRBV6-2/TRBV6-3 | few | - | CASRGLSSTGELFF | TGTGCCAGCAGAGGACTTTCGAGCACCGGGGAGCTGTTTTTT
TRBJ2-5 | TRBV20-1 | many | TRBD2 | CSGGSGGETQYF | TGCAGTGGCGGTTCGGGAGGGGAGACCCAGTACTTC
TRBJ1-1 | TRBV12-3/TRBV12-4 | many | - | CASSEKGIEAFF | TGTGCCAGCAGCGAAAAGGGGATTGAAGCTTTCTTT
TRBJ2-1 | TRBV7-6 | - | TRBD2 | CASSRTSGRLTYNEQFF | TGTGCCAGCAGTCGGACTAGCGGGAGGTTAACCTACAATGAGCAGTTCTTC
TRBJ2-2 | TRBV20-1 | - | TRBD2 | CSASLPSGRKSGELFF | TGCAGTGCTAGCTTACCTAGCGGGAGAAAATCCGGGGAGCTGTTTTTT
TRBJ1-6 | TRBV5-5 | - | - | CASRSPGLDNSPLHF | TGTGCCAGCAGATCTCCGGGACTGGATAATTCACCCCTCCACTTT
TRBJ2-7 | TRBV20-1 | - | - | CSAGSQVREQYF | TGCAGTGCTGGGAGTCAGGTACGCGAGCAGTACTTC
TRBJ2-5 | TRBV20-1 | - | - | CSAPAGQNPNQETQYF | TGCAGTGCCCCTGCTGGGCAGAACCCTAACCAAGAGACCCAGTACTTC
TRBJ2-1 | TRBV18 | few | - | CASSPPVGGGNEQFF | TGTGCCAGCTCACCACCGGTCGGCGGAGGTAATGAGCAGTTCTTC
TRBJ1-1 | TRBV6-1 | few | TRBD1 | CASTRDRVVTEAFF | TGTGCCAGCACCCGAGACAGGGTGGTCACTGAAGCTTTCTTT
TRBJ2-7 | TRBV5-1 | - | TRBD1 | CASSLGTGTNEQYF | TGCGCCAGCAGCTTGGGGACAGGGACGAACGAGCAGTACTTC
TRBJ2-7 | TRBV29-1 | many | - | CSVEPSGAYEQYF | TGCAGCGTTGAGCCTTCAGGAGCCTACGAGCAGTACTTC
TRBJ2-7 | TRBV6-5 | - | TRBD1 | CASSSIRQGASYEQYF | TGTGCCAGCAGTTCCATTCGACAGGGGGCTTCCTACGAGCAGTACTTC
TRBJ2-7 | TRBV6-2/TRBV6-3 | - | TRBD2 | CASSYFPVSGRSNEQYF | TGTGCCAGCAGTTACTTCCCCGTTAGCGGGAGGAGTAACGAGCAGTACTTC
TRBJ2-2 | TRBV7-2 | few | - | CASSLSQLGTGELFF | TGTGCCAGCAGCTTATCTCAGTTGGGGACCGGGGAGCTGTTTTTT
TRBJ2-7 | TRBV28 | - | - | CASAWTAYEQYF | TGTGCCAGCGCCTGGACAGCCTACGAGCAGTACTTC
TRBJ2-3 | TRBV12-3/TRBV12-4 | - | - | CASSGNTDTQYF | TGTGCCAGCAGTGGCAACACAGATACGCAGTATTTT
TRBJ2-1 | TRBV7-2 | - | - | CASSGAGTTYNEQFF | TGTGCCAGCAGCGGGGCCGGGACAACCTACAATGAGCAGTTCTTC